Below, one T cell receptor beta chain is given with its context. One end of the junction is discordant with germline, which a read error may explain. The data were obtained in a study of T cells in Graves' hyperthyroidism and ophthalmopathy. The CDR3 extends over 14 amino acids. Per the germline V gene, CDR1 is SNHLY and CDR2 is FYNNEI. Template material for amplifying TCR beta CDR3 regions consisted of RNA transcripts. HTBI primers were employed in a first-round RT-PCR of the TCR CDR3. TCRdb reanalysed the multiplex PCR reads using MiXCR and keeps one entry per CDR3 protein. The profile shows about 58,000 distinct CDR3 sequences, 49% of them singletons.

This receptor was identified in a woman in her 30s with Graves' ophthalmopathy. The chain has TRBV2 and TRBJ1-2; 11 bases are a match to TRBD1. Sequencing used blood. Here the CDR3 reads CAGRTGGLLDGYTF. The CDR3 nucleotides are TGTGCCGGCAGGACAGGGGGCCTTCTGGATGGCTACACCTTC.